What follows are 20 T cell receptor beta chains derived from one specimen sequenced in a study of blood T cell repertoires in COVID-19. The repertoire was sequenced with immunoSEQ multiplex PCR; TCRdb's copy has only in-frame clones and lacks some. This repertoire shows over 250,000 clones, more than 80% found once; its top ten account for just under 6.5%. The sequencing input was peripheral blood. The source of these receptors is a woman in her 50s with COVID-19, enrolled during active disease.

Turning to this clone: In the same sample, other DNA sequences code for this CDR3. The CDR3 nucleotides are TGTGCCAGCAGCCTAGTCTCTGGGGCCAACGTCCTGACTTTC. Encoded protein: CASSLVSGANVLTF. The chain links TRBV14 to TRBJ2-6; unclear D gene. The CDR3 spans 14 residues. V gave up 4 bases and J gave up 0 bases, with 4 bases separating them. Germline-derived CDR1 and CDR2 are SGHDN and FVKESK.

The rearrangement links TRBV18 to TRBJ2-7, with a possible D match to TRBD1 (7 bases). V lost 2 bases to trimming and J lost 5 bases, with 16 bases between them. The CDR3 length is 15 residues. Germline CDR1 and CDR2: KGHSH and LQKENI. The DNA of the CDR3 is TGTGCCAGCTCACCATGGAGGGGGCAAGGGGACGAGCAGTACTTC. Its protein is CASSPWRGQGDEQYF.

This clone has a single count. V is TRBV29-1 and J is TRBJ2-7, with D possibly matching TRBD1 (5 bases). The CDR3 totals 14 residues. Germline V gives CDR1 SQVTM, CDR2 ANQGSEA. Trimming took 6 bases from V and 1 from J, leaving 16 bases between them. The CDR3 protein is CSVARDTGSYEQYF. The CDR3 DNA follows: TGCAGCGTCGCCCGAGATACAGGTTCCTACGAGCAGTACTTC.

CDR3 protein: CASSQAAEGSEQFF. Written as DNA, the CDR3 is TGTGCCAGCAGCCAAGCGGCGGAGGGCAGTGAGCAGTTCTTC. The rearrangement links TRBV4-2 to TRBJ2-1; D possibly corresponds to TRBD2 (6 bases). The V end was cut by 1 base, the J end by 9 bases, with 13 bases between. The germline gives CDR1 LGHNA, CDR2 YNFKEQ. The CDR3 consists of 14 residues.

The chain joins TRBV29-1 to TRBJ2-5; tentatively, D is TRBD2 (5 bases). The CDR3 covers 14 residues. Per germline, CDR1 SQVTM and CDR2 ANQGSEA. Trimming removed 3 bases from V and 7 bases from J, with 18 bases in between. As DNA, the CDR3 is TGCAGCGTTGAGGATACTAGACCTACTCGGACCCAGTACTTC. It specifies CSVEDTRPTRTQYF.

The chain has TRBV24-1 and TRBJ2-5; D might be TRBD2 (6 bases). Germline V gene lookup returns CDR1 KGHDR and CDR2 SFDVKD. The CDR3 runs 16 residues. Deletions cut 6 bases from V and 4 bases from J, with 20 bases between. The CDR3 is CATSQVGGIAGETQYF. Here the CDR3 DNA reads TGTGCCACCAGTCAAGTCGGAGGGATCGCCGGAGAGACCCAGTACTTC.

This chain uses TRBV7-2 with TRBJ2-1, with D perhaps matching TRBD2 (8 bases). The germline gives CDR1 SGHTA, CDR2 FQGNSA. This CDR3 is 15 amino acids long. Trimming shortened V by 4 bases and J by 3 bases, and 13 bases separated the two germline ends. The CDR3 bases are TGTGCCAGCAGCTCAGGGGGGACTAGCTACAATGAGCAGTTCTTC. The encoded protein is CASSSGGTSYNEQFF.

The chain has TRBV11-2 and TRBJ1-1, with 10 bases identical to TRBD1. The CDR3 is 17 residues long. V was pared by 7 bases and J by 0 bases, with 11 bases of the junction left unmatched. Germline CDR1 reads SGHAT; CDR2 reads FQNNGV. The CDR3 reads CASTPIGTGVMNTEAFF. In DNA form, the CDR3 reads TGTGCCAGCACCCCGATCGGGACAGGGGTAATGAACACTGAAGCTTTCTTT.

CDR3: CASRGQGPDTGELFF. In DNA form, the CDR3 reads TGTGCCAGCAGGGGTCAGGGGCCGGACACCGGGGAGCTGTTTTTT. The J gene is TRBJ2-2, the V gene TRBV25-1, with a weak D call TRBD1 (6 bases). This CDR3 is 15 amino acids long. V lost 6 bases and J 3 bases, leaving 14 bases between the germline ends. Germline loops: CDR1 MGHDK, CDR2 SYGVNS.

The V call is TRBV2, the J call TRBJ2-5; D is possibly TRBD1 (6 bases). The V and J ends lost 6 bases and 2 bases respectively, with 13 bases between them. The CDR3 length is 14 residues. Looked up from germline, CDR1 is SNHLY and CDR2 is FYNNEI. For the CDR3, the DNA is TGTGCCAGCAGAAACGGACAGAAACAAGAGACCCAGTACTTC. Translated: CASRNGQKQETQYF.

This chain uses TRBV18 with TRBJ2-5; 9 bases line up with TRBD1. The V gene's germline CDR1 is KGHSH and CDR2 LQKENI. Trimming at V came to 3 bases and at J to 0 bases, leaving 2 bases not matched to a gene. The CDR3 covers 15 residues. CDR3 region: CASSPRTGDQETQYF. The CDR3 bases are TGTGCCAGCTCACCTCGGACAGGGGACCAAGAGACCCAGTACTTC.

The V call is TRBV27, the J call TRBJ2-7; 11 bases match TRBD1. Trimming took 4 bases from V and 6 from J; bases not matched to a gene: 5. The CDR3 has 14 residues. Germline values: CDR1 MNHEY, CDR2 SMNVEV (reference sequence). CDR3 in DNA: TGTGCCAGCAGTTCAGGACAGGGGGCCTTCGAGCAGTACTTC. It encodes CASSSGQGAFEQYF.

This sequence joins TRBV27 and TRBJ2-5; perhaps TRBD2 as D (7 bases). CDR1 MNHEY and CDR2 SMNVEV come from the germline V gene (reference sequence). Trimming removed 4 bases from V and 2 bases from J, with 17 bases in between. The CDR3 is 16 residues long. CDR3 bases: TGTGCCAGCAGTTCCCTCCTGGGGGGGCCTCAAGAGACCCAGTACTTC. It yields the protein CASSSLLGGPQETQYF.

The chain joins TRBV6-6 to TRBJ2-4, with D tentatively TRBD1 (6 bases). Trimming took 6 bases from V and 3 from J, leaving 15 bases between them. This CDR3 has 15 amino acids. Germline CDR1 reads MNHNY; CDR2 reads SVGAGI (reference sequence). CDR3 DNA: TGTGCCAGCAGCCCACGCGCAGGGGACAAAAACATTCAGTACTTC. Translation gives CASSPRAGDKNIQYF.

The chain couples TRBV4-1 to TRBJ2-3; the match to TRBD2 covers 9 bases. V dropped 2 bases and J dropped 4; count of bases not matched to a gene: 10. This CDR3 has 17 residues. Germline loops: CDR1 MGHRA, CDR2 YSYEKL. CDR3 residues: CASSQFRVAGAADTQYF. The CDR3, as DNA: TGCGCCAGCAGCCAATTTAGGGTAGCGGGAGCAGCAGATACGCAGTATTTT.

The table lists this clone with a count of one. The identical CDR3 is also encoded by other nucleotide sequences in the sample. This chain connects TRBV6-4 to TRBJ2-1; 14 bases agree with TRBD2. Germline values: CDR1 MRHNA, CDR2 SNTAGT. This CDR3 region has 15 residues. Trimming cost V 0 bases and J 9 bases; bases outside gene matches: 1. In DNA, the CDR3 is TGTGCCAGCAGTGACTCTGGACTAGCGGGAGGTGAGCAGTTCTTC. This encodes CASSDSGLAGGEQFF.

The V gene is TRBV7-7, the J gene TRBJ2-1, with D maybe TRBD2 (5 bases). CDR1 is SSHAT, CDR2 FNYEAQ, per germline (reference sequence). With 0 bases removed from V and 2 bases from J, the gap between germline ends came to 8 bases. The CDR3 is 15 amino acids. The CDR3 bases are TGTGCCAGCAGCTTAGCGGGAGCGGCCTACAATGAGCAGTTCTTC. Protein: CASSLAGAAYNEQFF.

This chain uses TRBV18 with TRBJ2-1; 9 bases map to TRBD2. The CDR3 consists of 15 residues. Trimming took 0 bases from V and 6 from J; bases not matched to a gene: 3. CDR1 KGHSH and CDR2 LQKENI come from the germline V gene. The CDR3 reads CASSPPSGSLNEQFF. CDR3 bases: TGTGCCAGCTCACCACCTAGCGGGAGTCTCAATGAGCAGTTCTTC. Complete variable domain (other parts from reference TRBV18 and TRBJ2-1): NAGVMQNPRHLVRRRGQEARLRCSPMKGHSHVYWYRQLPEEGLKFMVYLQKENIIDESGMPKERFSAEFPKEGPSILRIQQVVRGDSAAYFCASSPPSGSLNEQFFGPGTRLTVL.

V gene TRBV5-1 combines with J gene TRBJ2-7, with TRBD2 matching 11 bases. This CDR3 is built from 16 residues. Germline CDR1 and CDR2: SGHRS and YFSETQ. Germline trimming cut 2 bases from V and 0 bases from J; bases unmatched to any gene: 4. CDR3 amino acids: CASSLIAGGSSYEQYF. The CDR3 DNA follows: TGCGCCAGCAGCTTAATAGCGGGAGGGAGCTCCTACGAGCAGTACTTC.

This clone occurred a few times. CDR3 bases: TGTGCCAGTACCGCAGGTCGCAACGGCTACACCTTC. Translated, it gives CASTAGRNGYTF. The rearrangement links TRBV19 to TRBJ1-2, with no clear D. The CDR3 has 12 amino acids. V lost 7 bases and J 8 bases, leaving 14 bases between the germline ends. CDR1 is LNHDA, CDR2 SQIVND, per germline (reference sequence).